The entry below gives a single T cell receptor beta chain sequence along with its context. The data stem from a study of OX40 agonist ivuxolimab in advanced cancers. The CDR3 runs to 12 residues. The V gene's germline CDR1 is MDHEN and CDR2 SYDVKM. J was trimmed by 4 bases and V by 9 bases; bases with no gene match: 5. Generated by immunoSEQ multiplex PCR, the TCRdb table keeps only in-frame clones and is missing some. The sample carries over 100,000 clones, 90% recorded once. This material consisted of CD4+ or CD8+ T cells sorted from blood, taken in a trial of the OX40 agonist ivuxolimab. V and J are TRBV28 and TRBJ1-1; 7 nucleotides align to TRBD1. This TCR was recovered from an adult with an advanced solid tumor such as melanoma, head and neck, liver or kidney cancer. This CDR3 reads CASVRGGTEAFF. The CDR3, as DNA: TGTGCCAGTGTCAGGGGGGGCACTGAAGCTTTCTTT.